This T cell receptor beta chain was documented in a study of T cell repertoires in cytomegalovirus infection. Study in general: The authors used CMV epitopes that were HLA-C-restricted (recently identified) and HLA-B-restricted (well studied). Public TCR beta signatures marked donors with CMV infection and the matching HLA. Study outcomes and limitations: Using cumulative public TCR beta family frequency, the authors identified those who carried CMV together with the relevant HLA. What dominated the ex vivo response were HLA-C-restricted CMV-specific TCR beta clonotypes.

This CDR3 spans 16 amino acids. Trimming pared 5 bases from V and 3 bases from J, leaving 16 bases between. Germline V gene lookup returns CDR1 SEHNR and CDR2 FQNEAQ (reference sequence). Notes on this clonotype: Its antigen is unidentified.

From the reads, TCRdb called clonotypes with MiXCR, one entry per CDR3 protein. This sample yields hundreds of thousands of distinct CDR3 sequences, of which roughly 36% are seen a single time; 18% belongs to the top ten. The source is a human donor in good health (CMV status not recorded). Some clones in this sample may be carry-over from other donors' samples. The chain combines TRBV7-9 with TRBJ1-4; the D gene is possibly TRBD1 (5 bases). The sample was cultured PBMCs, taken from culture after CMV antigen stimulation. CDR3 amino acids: CASSHRQGSANEKLFF. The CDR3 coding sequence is TGTGCCAGCAGCCACCGGCAGGGAAGCGCTAATGAAAAACTGTTTTTT. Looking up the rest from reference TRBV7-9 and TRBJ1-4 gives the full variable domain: DTGVSQNPRHKITKRGQNVTFRCDPISEHNRLYWYRQTLGQGPEFLTYFQNEAQLEKSRLLSDRFSAERPKGSFSTLEIQRTEQGDSAMYLCASSHRQGSANEKLFFGSGTQLSVL.